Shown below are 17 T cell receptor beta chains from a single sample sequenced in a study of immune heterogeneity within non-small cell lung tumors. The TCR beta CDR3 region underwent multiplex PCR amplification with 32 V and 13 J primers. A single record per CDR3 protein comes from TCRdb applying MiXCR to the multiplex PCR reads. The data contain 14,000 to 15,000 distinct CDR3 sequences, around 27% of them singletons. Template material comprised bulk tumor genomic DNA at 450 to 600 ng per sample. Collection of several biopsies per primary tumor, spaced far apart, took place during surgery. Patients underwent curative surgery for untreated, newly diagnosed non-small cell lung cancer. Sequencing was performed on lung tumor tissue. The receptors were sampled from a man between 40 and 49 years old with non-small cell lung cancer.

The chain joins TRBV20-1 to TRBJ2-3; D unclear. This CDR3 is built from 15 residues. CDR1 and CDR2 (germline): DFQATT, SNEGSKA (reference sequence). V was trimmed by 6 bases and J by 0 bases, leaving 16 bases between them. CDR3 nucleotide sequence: TGCAGTGCGGACCCCCTCACGGAAAGCACAGATACGCAGTATTTT. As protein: CSADPLTESTDTQYF.

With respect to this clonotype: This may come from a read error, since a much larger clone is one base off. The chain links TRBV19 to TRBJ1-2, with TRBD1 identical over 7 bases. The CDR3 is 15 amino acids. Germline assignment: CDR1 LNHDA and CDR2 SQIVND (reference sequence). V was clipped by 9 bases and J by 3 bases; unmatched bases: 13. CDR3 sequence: CARRHTGVSDYGYTF. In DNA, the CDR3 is TGTGCCAGAAGACATACAGGGGTTTCAGACTATGGCTACACCTTC. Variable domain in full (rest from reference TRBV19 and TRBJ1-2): DGGITQSPKYLFRKEGQNVTLSCEQNLNHDAMYWYRQDPGQGLRLIYYSQIVNDFQKGDIAEGYSVSREKKESFPLTVTSAQKNPTAFYLCARRHTGVSDYGYTFGSGTRLTVV.

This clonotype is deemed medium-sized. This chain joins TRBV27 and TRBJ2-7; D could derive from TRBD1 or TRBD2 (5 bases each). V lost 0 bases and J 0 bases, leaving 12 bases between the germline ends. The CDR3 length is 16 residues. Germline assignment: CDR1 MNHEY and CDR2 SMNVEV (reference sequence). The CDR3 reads CASSLSSGTSSYEQYF. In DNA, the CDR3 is TGTGCCAGCAGTTTATCGTCCGGGACGAGCTCCTACGAGCAGTACTTC.

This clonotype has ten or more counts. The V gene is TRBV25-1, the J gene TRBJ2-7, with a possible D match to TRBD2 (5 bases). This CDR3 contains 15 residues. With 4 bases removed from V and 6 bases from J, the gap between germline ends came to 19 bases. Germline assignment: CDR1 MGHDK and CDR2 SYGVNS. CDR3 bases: TGTGCCAGCAGTGTTAATGGACTTTTCTCGCGCGAGCAGTACTTC. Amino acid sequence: CASSVNGLFSREQYF.

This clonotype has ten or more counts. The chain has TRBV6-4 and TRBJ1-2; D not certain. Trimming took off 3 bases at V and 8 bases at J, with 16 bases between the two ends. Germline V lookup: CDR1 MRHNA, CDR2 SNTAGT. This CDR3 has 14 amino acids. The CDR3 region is CASSEGTALGGYTF. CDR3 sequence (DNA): TGTGCCAGCAGTGAGGGCACCGCCCTGGGGGGCTACACCTTC.

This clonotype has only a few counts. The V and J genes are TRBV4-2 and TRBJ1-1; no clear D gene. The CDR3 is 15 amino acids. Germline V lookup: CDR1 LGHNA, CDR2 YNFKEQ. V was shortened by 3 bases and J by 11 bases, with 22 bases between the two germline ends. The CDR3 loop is CASSQVVGGKLFAFF. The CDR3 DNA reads TGTGCCAGCAGCCAGGTAGTGGGAGGAAAGTTGTTCGCTTTCTTT.

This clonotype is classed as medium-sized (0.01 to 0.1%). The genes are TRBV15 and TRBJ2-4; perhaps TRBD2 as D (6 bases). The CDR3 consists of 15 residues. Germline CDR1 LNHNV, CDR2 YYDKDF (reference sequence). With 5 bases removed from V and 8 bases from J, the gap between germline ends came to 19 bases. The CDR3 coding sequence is TGTGCCACCAGCTTGTGGGGGACTCATGGGTACATTCAGTACTTC. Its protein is CATSLWGTHGYIQYF.

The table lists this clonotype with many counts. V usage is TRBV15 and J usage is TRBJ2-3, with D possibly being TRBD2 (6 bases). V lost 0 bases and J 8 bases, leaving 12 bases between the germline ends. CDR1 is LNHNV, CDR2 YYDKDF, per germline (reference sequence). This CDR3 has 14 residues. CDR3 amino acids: CATSRDTRGGTQYF. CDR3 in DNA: TGTGCCACCAGCAGAGATACCCGGGGAGGTACGCAGTATTTT.

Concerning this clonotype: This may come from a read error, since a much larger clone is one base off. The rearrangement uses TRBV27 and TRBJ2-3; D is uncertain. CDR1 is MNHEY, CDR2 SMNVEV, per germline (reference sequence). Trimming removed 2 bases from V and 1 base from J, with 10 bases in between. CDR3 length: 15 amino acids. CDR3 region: CASSLQPTGTDTQYF. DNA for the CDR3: TGTGCCAGCAGTTTACAACCCACGGGCACAGATACGCAGTATTTT.

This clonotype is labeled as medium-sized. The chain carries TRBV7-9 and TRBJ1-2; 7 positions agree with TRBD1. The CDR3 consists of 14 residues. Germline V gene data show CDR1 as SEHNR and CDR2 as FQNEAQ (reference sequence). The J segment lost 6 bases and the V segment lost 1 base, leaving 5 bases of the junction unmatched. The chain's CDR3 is CASSLVQGGDGYTF. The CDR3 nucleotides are TGTGCCAGCAGCTTAGTTCAGGGGGGCGATGGCTACACCTTC.

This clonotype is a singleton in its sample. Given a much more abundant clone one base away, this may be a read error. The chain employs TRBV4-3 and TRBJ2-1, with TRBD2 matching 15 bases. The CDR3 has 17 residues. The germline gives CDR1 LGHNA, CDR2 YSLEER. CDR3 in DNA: TGCGCCAACAGCCAAGAGGGACTAGCGGGAGGTCCTAATGAGCAGTTCTTC. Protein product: CANSQEGLAGGPNEQFF.

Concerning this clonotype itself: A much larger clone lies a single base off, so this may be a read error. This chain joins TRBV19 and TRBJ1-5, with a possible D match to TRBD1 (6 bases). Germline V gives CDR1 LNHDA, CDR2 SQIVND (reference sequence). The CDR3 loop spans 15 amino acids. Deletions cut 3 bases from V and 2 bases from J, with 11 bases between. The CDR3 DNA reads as TGTGCCAGTAGTATTAAAGGGGGAGGCAATCAGCCCCAGCATTTT. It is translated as CASSIKGGGNQPQHF. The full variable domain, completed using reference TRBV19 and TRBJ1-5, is DGGITQSPKYLFRKEGQNVTLSCEQNLNHDAMYWYRQDPGQGLRLIYYSQIVNDFQKGDIAEGYSVSREKKESFPLTVTSAQKNPTAFYLCASSIKGGGNQPQHFGDGTRLSIL.

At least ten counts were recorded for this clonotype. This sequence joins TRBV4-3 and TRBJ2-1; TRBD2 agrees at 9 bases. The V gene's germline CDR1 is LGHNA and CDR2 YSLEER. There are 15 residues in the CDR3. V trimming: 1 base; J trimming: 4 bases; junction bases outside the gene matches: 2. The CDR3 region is CASSQGLAGYNEQFF. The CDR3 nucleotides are TGCGCCAGCAGCCAAGGGCTAGCGGGATACAATGAGCAGTTCTTC.

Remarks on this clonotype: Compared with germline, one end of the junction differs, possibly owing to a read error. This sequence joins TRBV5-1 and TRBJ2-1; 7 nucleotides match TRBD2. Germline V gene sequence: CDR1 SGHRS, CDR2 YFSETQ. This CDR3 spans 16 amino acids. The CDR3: CASSDSGPSSHNQQFF. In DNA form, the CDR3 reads TGCGCCAGCAGCGATAGCGGGCCGAGCTCCCACAATCAGCAGTTCTTC.

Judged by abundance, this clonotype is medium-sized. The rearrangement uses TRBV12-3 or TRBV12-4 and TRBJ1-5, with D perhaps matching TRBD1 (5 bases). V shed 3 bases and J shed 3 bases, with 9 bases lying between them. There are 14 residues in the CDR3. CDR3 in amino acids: CASSLGGFNQPQHF. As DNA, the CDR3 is TGTGCCAGCAGTTTGGGGGGATTCAATCAGCCCCAGCATTTT.

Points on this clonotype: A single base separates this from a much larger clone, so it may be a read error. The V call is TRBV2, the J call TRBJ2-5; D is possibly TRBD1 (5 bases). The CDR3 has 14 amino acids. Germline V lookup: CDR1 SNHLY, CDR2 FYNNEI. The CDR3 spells CASCESSGRETQYF. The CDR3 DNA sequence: TGTGCCAGCTGTGAAAGTTCAGGGCGAGAGACCCAGTACTTC.

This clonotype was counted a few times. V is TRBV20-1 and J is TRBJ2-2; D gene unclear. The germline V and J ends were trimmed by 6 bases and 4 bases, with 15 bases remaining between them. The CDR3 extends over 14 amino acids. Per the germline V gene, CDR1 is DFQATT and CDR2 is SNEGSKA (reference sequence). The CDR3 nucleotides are TGCAGTGCCCTTGAAGGAAGAGGCACCGGGGAGCTGTTTTTT. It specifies CSALEGRGTGELFF.